This entry describes one TCR beta chain. The CDR3 sequence is 14 residues long. The germline CDR1 and CDR2 sequences are MDHEN and SYDVKM. V shed 4 bases, J shed 9 bases, and the junction held 7 bases outside the gene matches. TCRdb keeps only in-frame clones here, not all; method: immunoSEQ multiplex PCR. The table shows roughly 74,000 clones, with about 93% occurring only once. These data belong to a study of OX40 agonist ivuxolimab in advanced cancers. Across the whole study: Across the patients, intravenous ivuxolimab was delivered every 2 weeks at 0.01 to 10 mg/kg. 40% to 50% of patients had received prior checkpoint inhibitor therapy.

The TCR sequence derives from an adult with an advanced solid tumor such as melanoma, head and neck, liver or kidney cancer. The J gene is TRBJ2-1, the V gene TRBV28, with 9 bases identical to TRBD2. The starting material was CD4+ or CD8+ T cells sorted from blood, obtained in a trial of the OX40 agonist ivuxolimab. The CDR3 is CASSSVAGAGEQFF. CDR3 DNA: TGTGCCAGCAGTTCTGTAGCGGGAGCTGGTGAGCAGTTCTTC.